This T cell receptor beta chain was identified during a study of T cell repertoires in cytomegalovirus infection. The study's findings and limits: In two of eight donors, the top clonotype was HLA-C-restricted CMV-specific.

CDR1 is SGHDT, CDR2 YYEEEE, per germline. V lost 0 bases, J lost 3 bases, and 12 bases lay in between. This CDR3 has 15 amino acids. TCRdb used MiXCR to reprocess the reads, holding one entry per CDR3 protein. Of about 770,000 distinct CDR3 sequences listed, about 29% are singletons. In regard to this clonotype: What it binds is not known.

Sequenced here: cultured CD8+ T cells from PBMCs, sampled from culture after CMV antigen stimulation. The TCR comes from a human donor in good health (CMV status not recorded). Some clones in this sample may be carry-over from other donors' samples. The chain is built from TRBV5-6 and TRBJ1-1, with no clear D. CDR3 sequence: CASSLAYEADTEAFF. CDR3 nucleotide sequence: TGTGCCAGCAGCTTGGCCTATGAGGCGGACACTGAAGCTTTCTTT.